These 2 T cell receptor beta chains share one sample of origin, sequenced in a study of blood T cell repertoires in COVID-19. The table came from immunoSEQ multiplex PCR; TCRdb's copy has only in-frame clones and leaves some out. The table lists 11,000 or so clones, about four fifths of them singletons. The sequenced sample was peripheral blood. These receptors originate from a man of 80 years or more with acute or convalescent COVID-19.

The sample holds one count of this clone. V usage is TRBV9 and J usage is TRBJ2-3, with D unclear. The V and J ends lost 3 bases and 0 bases respectively, with 11 bases between them. The CDR3 has 15 amino acids. Germline V lookup: CDR1 SGDLS, CDR2 YYNGEE. The CDR3 DNA sequence: TGTGCCAGCAGCGGTTCGGTTACCAGCACAGATACGCAGTATTTT. Amino acids: CASSGSVTSTDTQYF.

The chain combines TRBV23-1 with TRBJ2-1; 7 positions agree with TRBD1. TRBV23-1 is sorted into the ORF group, with uncertain function. The CDR3 is 15 amino acids. Unmatched junction bases numbered 6, after V lost 3 bases and J lost 4 bases. The CDR3 DNA sequence: TGCGCCAGCAGTCATCGGGGCAGGGGGTACAATGAGCAGTTCTTC. It is translated as CASSHRGRGYNEQFF.